The sequence of this T cell receptor (beta chain) was determined in a study of technical replicates of blood from four donors. TCRdb keeps only in-frame clones here, not all; method: immunoSEQ multiplex PCR. This sample has about 73,000 clones, with around nine tenths found just once. The CDR3 totals 15 residues. Trimming took 8 bases from V and 1 from J, leaving 17 bases between them. Germline-derived CDR1 and CDR2 are MNHEY and SVGAGI. Specimen: PBMCs. The chain links TRBV6-5 to TRBJ2-5; maybe TRBD1 (6 bases). This clonotype was obtained from a human donor in good health. Some clones in this sample may be carry-over from other donors' samples. CDR3 amino acids: CASQTLRGTQETQYF. The CDR3 DNA reads as TGTGCCAGCCAAACTCTGAGGGGGACCCAAGAGACCCAGTACTTC.